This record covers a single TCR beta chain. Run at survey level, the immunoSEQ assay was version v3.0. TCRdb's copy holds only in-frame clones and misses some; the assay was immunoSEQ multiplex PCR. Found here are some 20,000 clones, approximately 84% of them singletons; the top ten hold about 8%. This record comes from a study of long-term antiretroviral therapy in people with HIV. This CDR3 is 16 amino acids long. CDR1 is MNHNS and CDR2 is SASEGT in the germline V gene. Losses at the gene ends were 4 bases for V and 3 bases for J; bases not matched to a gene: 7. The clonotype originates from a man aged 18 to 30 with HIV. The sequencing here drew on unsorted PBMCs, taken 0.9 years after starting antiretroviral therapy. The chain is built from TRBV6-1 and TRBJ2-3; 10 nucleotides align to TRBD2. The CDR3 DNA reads TGTGCCAGCAGTGCGGCTAGCGGGGGAGGGACAGATACGCAGTATTTT. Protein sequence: CASSAASGGGTDTQYF.